What follows are 8 T cell receptor beta chains derived from one specimen sequenced in a study of T cell responses to AZD1222 COVID-19 vaccine. TCRdb's table, derived via immunoSEQ multiplex PCR, lists solely in-frame clones and lacks some. The sample consists of about 72,000 clones, roughly nine tenths of them appearing once. This specimen consisted of peripheral blood, obtained 28 days after the second AZD1222 dose. The receptors here all came from an adult who received the AZD1222 COVID-19 vaccine.

CDR3 DNA sequence: TGTGCCAGCAGTTCTGGACAGGGTAGATCGGAGACCCAGTACTTC. Protein: CASSSGQGRSETQYF. This rearrangement joins TRBV28 to TRBJ2-5, with 8 positions matching TRBD1. The J segment lost 5 bases and the V segment lost 4 bases, leaving 9 bases of the junction unmatched. The CDR3 spans 15 residues. Germline lookup yields CDR1 MDHEN and CDR2 SYDVKM.

The rearrangement joins TRBV5-1 to TRBJ2-7, with D possibly matching TRBD2 (6 bases). V dropped 4 bases and J dropped 6 bases, with 14 bases sitting between them. The CDR3 contains 13 residues. Germline CDR1 and CDR2: SGHRS and YFSETQ. CDR3 bases: TGCGCCAGCAGCAGAACTAGCTTCCGCGAGCAGTACTTC. It is translated as CASSRTSFREQYF.

In this sample, this clone turned up a few times. The genes are TRBV19 and TRBJ2-7; weak D call: TRBD2 (6 bases). The length of the CDR3 is 13 residues. The germline gives CDR1 LNHDA, CDR2 SQIVND (reference sequence). The V gene lost 4 bases and the J gene lost 2 bases, with 9 bases spanning the gap. The CDR3 DNA reads TGTGCCAGTAGTAGGGACTTTGCCTACGAGCAGTACTTC. This sequence encodes CASSRDFAYEQYF. The whole variable domain, filled in from reference TRBV19 and TRBJ2-7, reads DGGITQSPKYLFRKEGQNVTLSCEQNLNHDAMYWYRQDPGQGLRLIYYSQIVNDFQKGDIAEGYSVSREKKESFPLTVTSAQKNPTAFYLCASSRDFAYEQYFGPGTRLTVT.

V is TRBV12-3 or TRBV12-4 and J is TRBJ2-7, with D hard to call. The ends were cut back, 5 bases at V and 3 bases at J, with 11 bases in the middle. The CDR3 has 13 amino acids. The CDR3 loop is CASSLGPGYEQYF. The CDR3 nucleotides read TGTGCCAGCAGTCTCGGACCGGGCTACGAGCAGTACTTC.

The chain recombines TRBV7-9 with TRBJ1-2, with a possible D match to TRBD1 (5 bases). Germline V gives CDR1 SEHNR, CDR2 FQNEAQ (reference sequence). The CDR3 extends over 16 amino acids. Trimming shortened V by 3 bases and J by 5 bases, and 19 bases separated the two germline ends. The CDR3 DNA reads as TGTGCCAGCAGCTTTGCCGGGACGTCTCAGGCGTATGGCTACACCTTC. Translating gives CASSFAGTSQAYGYTF.

The V call is TRBV7-8, the J call TRBJ1-2; D unclear. Trimming removed 1 base at V and 8 bases at J, with 5 bases between. Germline lookup yields CDR1 SGHVS and CDR2 FQNEAQ. The CDR3 totals 11 residues. DNA for the CDR3: TGTGCCAGCAGCTTAGGTGGCGGCTACACCTTC. Translated, it gives CASSLGGGYTF.

V usage is TRBV9 and J usage is TRBJ1-5, with TRBD1 as a possible D gene (6 bases). This CDR3 comprises 15 residues. Between the trimmed V and J ends, which lost 3 bases and 3 bases, there was a span of 13 bases. Germline CDR1 is SGDLS and CDR2 is YYNGEE. CDR3 coding DNA: TGTGCCAGCAGCGGCCTTGGACAGATCAATCAGCCCCAGCATTTT. Protein: CASSGLGQINQPQHF.

In DNA, the CDR3 is TGTGCCAGCAGTGTCCCCGGGACAGCCTACGAGCAGTACTTC. Translation gives CASSVPGTAYEQYF. V is TRBV6-1 and J is TRBJ2-7; 7 bases agree with TRBD1. Looked up from germline, CDR1 is MNHNS and CDR2 is SASEGT. The CDR3 has 14 amino acids. V shed 4 bases, J shed 2 bases, and the junction held 5 bases outside the gene matches.